This section outlines one T cell receptor beta chain sequence together with its context. The junction had 3 bases not matched to a gene; V was cut back by 5 bases and J by 6 bases. Germline CDR1 is SGHNT and CDR2 is YENEEA. There are 14 residues in the CDR3. Per the original methods: Nucleated cell number was recorded as an estimate derived from reference gene primer amplification. Data came from immunoSEQ multiplex PCR; TCRdb stores just in-frame clones and leaves some out. Clonal size and the V and J genes are those of that table, whereas D and trimming came from the DNA. The sample consists of about 77,000 clones, 90% of them appearing once. This record comes from a study of blood T cell repertoires in COVID-19. Looking at the study overall: The analysed material was cDNA or gDNA that came from T cells, B-cell-depleted T cells, or PBMCs.

The chain carries TRBV11-3 and TRBJ1-6; 8 bases are a match to TRBD1. This clonotype was obtained from a woman aged 80 or older with active or convalescent COVID-19. Input material: peripheral blood. CDR3 DNA sequence: TGTGCCAGCAGCCAGGGGGCTGGTAATTCACCCCTCCACTTT. Translating gives CASSQGAGNSPLHF.